Reported below is one TCR beta chain. Those who participated ranged in age from about 18 to 89 years and resided in 20 to 25 US areas. Germline-derived CDR1 and CDR2 are MDHEN and SYDVKM. V lost 1 base and J 1 base, leaving 16 bases between the germline ends. The CDR3 spans 17 residues. Assay: immunoSEQ multiplex PCR; the TCRdb copy retains only in-frame clones and omits some. The table lists about 240,000 clones, roughly 91% of them singletons. The data originate from a study of blood T cell repertoires in COVID-19. Study-wide context: PBMCs, B-cell-depleted T cells, or T cells provided the cDNA or gDNA that made up the material.

The source is a woman aged 25-40 years who had recovered from COVID-19. The rearrangement joins TRBV28 to TRBJ1-1; TRBD1 might be the D (6 bases). Sequenced material: PBMCs or T cells enriched from blood (not recorded which). As DNA, the CDR3 is TGTGCCAGCAGTTTATCCCCTTACAGGGATTGGAACACTGAAGCTTTCTTT. Encoded protein: CASSLSPYRDWNTEAFF.